Listed here are 15 T cell receptor beta chains from one sample, sequenced in a study of T cells in Graves' hyperthyroidism and ophthalmopathy. It was RNA transcripts that yielded the amplified TCR beta CDR3 regions. A first-round RT-PCR of the TCR CDR3 used the HTBI primer set. TCRdb reprocessed the multiplex PCR reads via MiXCR and lists one record per CDR3 protein. The table includes 33,000 or so distinct CDR3 sequences, 49% detected once. The source material was blood. All receptors come from a woman aged 45 to 65 with Graves' hyperthyroidism that later progressed to Graves' ophthalmopathy.

This chain uses TRBV9 with TRBJ2-1; TRBD2 is a possible D gene (5 bases). The V gene's germline CDR1 is SGDLS and CDR2 YYNGEE. Trimming removed 7 bases at V and 3 bases at J, with 23 bases between. CDR3 length: 17 residues. The CDR3 bases are TGTGCCAGCGGTTTCGTTGACAACCCAGGACTCTACAATGAGCAGTTCTTC. Its protein is CASGFVDNPGLYNEQFF.

The table lists this clonotype with many counts. V usage is TRBV2 and J usage is TRBJ1-1; no definite D call. This CDR3 is 14 amino acids long. V was pared by 0 bases and J by 0 bases, with 5 bases between. Per the germline V gene, CDR1 is SNHLY and CDR2 is FYNNEI. The chain's CDR3 is CASSEARMNTEAFF. CDR3 nucleotides: TGTGCCAGCAGTGAAGCTCGGATGAACACTGAAGCTTTCTTT.

As regards this clonotype: At one end the junction does not follow the germline gene, possibly because of a read error. This chain uses TRBV18 with TRBJ2-2; D call uncertain. Germline CDR1 reads KGHSH; CDR2 reads LQKENI. The CDR3 is 13 amino acids. CDR3 nucleotide sequence: TGTGCCGGCTCCCTTATGTCAGCCGGGGAGCTGTTTTTT. This encodes CAGSLMSAGELFF.

This clonotype was counted once. The V call is TRBV12-5, the J call TRBJ2-1; the D gene is possibly TRBD2 (5 bases). Trimming removed 0 bases from V and 2 bases from J, with 8 bases in between. The CDR3 is 15 residues long. CDR1 and CDR2 (germline): LGHNT, FRNRAP. CDR3 in DNA: TGTGCTAGTGGTTTGGTGGGAGTGACCTACAATGAGCAGTTCTTC. This codes for CASGLVGVTYNEQFF.

In this sample, this clonotype turned up many times. The V and J genes are TRBV12-3 or TRBV12-4 and TRBJ2-7, with 10 bases matching TRBD2. The CDR3 length is 15 residues. Trimming took 3 bases from V and 2 from J; bases not matched to a gene: 4. The CDR3 DNA reads as TGTGCCAGCAGTTTGGTTACTAGCGGGACCTACGAGCAGTACTTC. Protein sequence: CASSLVTSGTYEQYF.

This clonotype was detected many times. The CDR3 is CASSLAQGGLDNEQFF. The DNA of the CDR3 is TGTGCCAGCAGCTTAGCCCAGGGCGGATTAGACAATGAGCAGTTCTTC. The chain employs TRBV7-9 and TRBJ2-1; possibly TRBD1 for D (5 bases). V was shortened by 0 bases and J by 5 bases, with 14 bases between the two germline ends. The CDR3 totals 16 residues. Per the germline V gene, CDR1 is SEHNR and CDR2 is FQNEAQ (reference sequence).

By proportion, this clonotype is medium-sized. The DNA of the CDR3 is TGTGCCAGCAGCTCCACGGGAGGTAATCAGCCCCAGCATTTT. The encoded protein is CASSSTGGNQPQHF. This rearrangement joins TRBV7-9 to TRBJ1-5; D is unclear. Germline V lookup: CDR1 SEHNR, CDR2 FQNEAQ (reference sequence). V was shortened by 4 bases and J by 4 bases, with 11 bases between the two germline ends. The CDR3 consists of 14 residues.

About this clonotype itself: Its ends do not fully match the called genes, so a read error is possible. This sequence joins TRBV24-1 and TRBJ2-5; 7 nucleotides align to TRBD1. The CDR3 contains 15 residues. Germline assignment: CDR1 KGHDR and CDR2 SFDVKD. The chain's CDR3 is CAASAKTGSQEAQYF. The CDR3 DNA reads as TGCGCCGCCAGTGCCAAGACAGGGTCACAAGAGGCCCAGTACTTC.

The rearrangement links TRBV6-4 to TRBJ2-3; TRBD2 agrees at 11 bases. In germline, CDR1 is MRHNA, CDR2 SNTAGT. The CDR3 is made up of 16 amino acids. V dropped 6 bases and J dropped 12; count of bases not matched to a gene: 17. This chain's CDR3 is CASSRTSGGGTGTQYF. CDR3 in DNA: TGTGCCAGCAGCCGCACTAGCGGGGGAGGCACAGGTACTCAGTATTTT.

J is TRBJ2-1 and V is TRBV2, with D unclear. Per the germline V gene, CDR1 is SNHLY and CDR2 is FYNNEI. The ends were cut back, 10 bases at V and 0 bases at J, with 16 bases in the middle. The CDR3 covers 15 residues. The CDR3 DNA sequence: TGTGCCACCTGGACCCCCGGAATCTCCTACAATGAGCAGTTCTTC. This codes for CATWTPGISYNEQFF. The full variable domain, in which reference TRBV2 and TRBJ2-1 provide the parts outside the CDR3, is EPEVTQTPSHQVTQMGQEVILRCVPISNHLYFYWYRQILGQKVEFLVSFYNNEISEKSEIFDDQFSVERPDGSNFTLKIRSTKLEDSAMYFCATWTPGISYNEQFFGPGTRLTVL.

Within the sample, this clonotype is medium-sized. A read error may produce the germline difference seen at one junction end. The rearrangement joins TRBV7-7 to TRBJ1-3; D ambiguous. The CDR3 is 14 amino acids. Looked up from germline, CDR1 is SSHAT and CDR2 is FNYEAQ (reference sequence). CDR3: CASSLTLSGNTIYF. The CDR3 nucleotides read TGTGCTAGCAGCTTGACCTTATCTGGAAACACCATATATTTT.

This clonotype was observed many times. The rearrangement uses TRBV18 and TRBJ2-5; D tentatively reads TRBD1 or TRBD2 (5 bases each). The CDR3 totals 14 residues. V lost 0 bases and J lost 3, with 8 bases in between. Per the germline V gene, CDR1 is KGHSH and CDR2 is LQKENI. CDR3 in DNA: TGTGCCAGCTCACCACCCGGGGCAAAAGAGACCCAGTACTTC. This translates into CASSPPGAKETQYF.

V gene TRBV5-6 combines with J gene TRBJ2-7; the D gene could be TRBD1 or TRBD2 (6 bases each). CDR1 is SGHDT and CDR2 is YYEEEE in the germline V gene. CDR3 length: 13 residues. With 5 bases removed from V and 3 bases from J, the gap between germline ends came to 12 bases. This chain's CDR3 is CASSLGGNYEQYF. As DNA, the CDR3 is TGTGCCAGCAGTCTGGGGGGCAACTACGAGCAGTACTTC.

The rearrangement uses TRBV29-1 and TRBJ1-2, with D possibly being TRBD1 (5 bases). Germline values: CDR1 SQVTM, CDR2 ANQGSEA. Trimming took 4 bases from V and 12 from J, leaving 15 bases between them. The length of the CDR3 is 11 residues. The DNA of the CDR3 is TGCAGCGTTGGCTGGACATCTGGAAACACCTTC. Its protein is CSVGWTSGNTF.

This clonotype came up many times. The chain joins TRBV6-2 or TRBV6-3 to TRBJ2-5; 7 bases line up with TRBD2. Germline V gene data show CDR1 as MNHEY and CDR2 as SVGEGT. V gave up 2 bases and J gave up 5 bases; unmatched junction bases: 5. The CDR3 length is 14 residues. The CDR3 nucleotides are TGTGCCAGCAGTTACGCGGGAGTTGGTGAGACCCAGTACTTC. Amino acid sequence: CASSYAGVGETQYF.